The clone carrying this T cell receptor (beta chain) has ten or more counts. Its antigen is still unknown. The data were taken from a study of Graves' ophthalmopathy and Graves' hyperthyroidism. Study findings and constraints: Stable hyperthyroidism and ophthalmopathy were told apart by a 13-signature model, which achieved just over 85% sensitivity and 81.08% specificity. Most expanded thyroid clonotypes above 0.001 frequency also appeared in blood.

The V end was cut by 1 base, the J end by 6 bases, with 13 bases between. The CDR3 runs to 15 residues. Germline V lookup: CDR1 SGHTA, CDR2 FQGNSA. The study amplified TCR beta CDR3 regions using RNA transcripts. After a first-round RT-PCR with HTBI primers, a second-round multiplex PCR was run. In TCRdb, the multiplex PCR reads were re-called with MiXCR into one record per CDR3 protein. The sample lists 650,000 to 900,000 distinct CDR3 sequences; 40% were seen once. The study enrolled ophthalmopathy donors with moderate-to-severe activity, CAS ≥3, NOSPECS ≥4 and duration under 3 months. What supplied the PBMCs was roughly 11 ml of fresh peripheral blood.

Material for sequencing was peripheral blood. The chain carries TRBV7-2 and TRBJ1-5; D is unclear. The TCR comes from an adult man with Graves' ophthalmopathy. CDR3 sequence: CASSLVSGSGQPQHF. The DNA of the CDR3 is TGTGCCAGCAGCTTAGTTTCGGGCTCGGGTCAGCCCCAGCATTTT.